Shown below are 18 T cell receptor beta chains from a single sample sequenced in a study of cytomegalovirus exposure and HLA in healthy donors. Repertoires were generated with immunoSEQ multiplex PCR, while TCRdb's copy carries only in-frame clones and drops some. Of 55,000 to 80,000 clones listed, 95% are singletons. Input material: PBMCs. The receptors here all came from a woman in her late teens or twenties in good health and CMV-seropositive.

The rearrangement links TRBV9 to TRBJ2-1; the D gene is possibly TRBD1 (6 bases). Trimming removed 0 bases at V and 0 bases at J, with 7 bases between. Germline values: CDR1 SGDLS, CDR2 YYNGEE. The CDR3 sequence is 15 residues long. CDR3 protein: CASSVDRVSYNEQFF. The CDR3 bases are TGTGCCAGCAGCGTAGACAGGGTCTCCTACAATGAGCAGTTCTTC.

The chain employs TRBV30 and TRBJ2-1; no definite D call. The CDR3 contains 11 residues. Germline CDR1 reads GTSNPN; CDR2 reads SVGIG (reference sequence). Deletions cut 2 bases from V and 5 bases from J, with 4 bases between. The CDR3 loop is CAWSYNNEQFF. CDR3 nucleotides: TGTGCCTGGAGTTATAACAATGAGCAGTTCTTC. The whole variable domain, remainder taken from reference TRBV30 and TRBJ2-1, is SQTIHQWPATLVQPVGSPLSLECTVEGTSNPNLYWYRQAAGRGLQLLFYSVGIGQISSEVPQNLSASRPQDRQFILSSKKLLLSDSGFYLCAWSYNNEQFFGPGTRLTVL.

This CDR3 reads CASSTRQGAYEQYF. CDR3 bases: TGTGCCAGCAGTACGCGACAGGGGGCCTACGAGCAGTACTTC. V gene TRBV28 combines with J gene TRBJ2-7; 9 bases are a match to TRBD1. The CDR3 has 14 amino acids. After removal of 5 bases from V and 2 bases from J, the junction contained 4 bases not matched to a gene. Germline assignment: CDR1 MDHEN and CDR2 SYDVKM.

In its sample, this clone was seen once. The rearrangement uses TRBV27 and TRBJ2-1, with TRBD1 matching 7 bases. The CDR3 length is 15 residues. Germline-derived CDR1 and CDR2 are MNHEY and SMNVEV (reference sequence). After removal of 5 bases from V and 7 bases from J, the junction contained 11 bases not matched to a gene. CDR3 loop: CASSTSWTGSNEQFF. The CDR3 bases are TGTGCCAGCAGTACCTCCTGGACAGGCTCGAATGAGCAGTTCTTC.

Worth noting for this clone: One junction end disagrees with the germline gene, perhaps due to a read error. The rearrangement uses TRBV2 and TRBJ2-7, with 8 bases lining up with TRBD1. The CDR3 runs to 13 residues. Looked up from germline, CDR1 is SNHLY and CDR2 is FYNNEI. In nucleotides, the CDR3 is TGTGCCAGCAGCGAAGGGACAGGACTACAGCAGTACTTC. This sequence encodes CASSEGTGLQQYF. Full variable domain (missing parts from reference TRBV2 and TRBJ2-7): EPEVTQTPSHQVTQMGQEVILRCVPISNHLYFYWYRQILGQKVEFLVSFYNNEISEKSEIFDDQFSVERPDGSNFTLKIRSTKLEDSAMYFCASSEGTGLQQYFGPGTRLTVT.

The rearrangement joins TRBV5-1 to TRBJ2-3; D is perhaps TRBD2 (5 bases). The V gene's germline CDR1 is SGHRS and CDR2 YFSETQ. This CDR3 contains 16 residues. V was shortened by 0 bases and J by 1 base, with 12 bases between the two germline ends. CDR3 amino acids: CASSLAPGVGTDTQYF. The DNA of the CDR3 is TGCGCCAGCAGCTTGGCCCCCGGGGTCGGCACAGATACGCAGTATTTT. The full variable domain, in which reference TRBV5-1 and TRBJ2-3 provide the parts outside the CDR3, is KAGVTQTPRYLIKTRGQQVTLSCSPISGHRSVSWYQQTPGQGLQFLFEYFSETQRNKGNFPGRFSGRQFSNSRSEMNVSTLELGDSALYLCASSLAPGVGTDTQYFGPGTRLTVL.

This chain uses TRBV18 with TRBJ2-5; 13 bases line up with TRBD2. The CDR3 spans 16 residues. CDR1 and CDR2 from the germline V gene are KGHSH and LQKENI. Losses at the gene ends were 5 bases for V and 8 bases for J; bases not matched to a gene: 11. The CDR3 sequence is CASSSRTSGSSETQYF. As DNA, the CDR3 is TGTGCCAGCTCAAGCCGGACTAGCGGGAGCTCGGAAACCCAGTACTTC.

The chain employs TRBV5-6 and TRBJ2-7; a possible D gene is TRBD2 (6 bases). V lost 6 bases and J lost 6, with 25 bases in between. This CDR3 spans 16 amino acids. Germline CDR1 SGHDT, CDR2 YYEEEE. As DNA, the CDR3 is TGTGCCAGCACCCTGGGGGGAAGGAGACGCCCTGGCGAGCAGTACTTC. This translates into CASTLGGRRRPGEQYF.

This rearrangement joins TRBV27 to TRBJ2-2; D unclear. Per the germline V gene, CDR1 is MNHEY and CDR2 is SMNVEV (reference sequence). The ends were cut back, 7 bases at V and 3 bases at J, with 9 bases in the middle. The CDR3 length is 13 residues. CDR3 protein: CASKLGYTGELFF. Written as DNA, the CDR3 is TGTGCCAGCAAGTTGGGCTACACCGGGGAGCTGTTTTTT.

The chain uses TRBV6-1 and TRBJ2-7; no clear D gene. The V gene lost 1 base and the J gene lost 1 base, with 8 bases spanning the gap. Germline V CDR1 and CDR2: MNHNS, SASEGT. CDR3 length equals 14 residues. Here the CDR3 DNA reads TGTGCCAGCAGTGAAGTTCCAGGTTCCTACGAGCAGTACTTC. Residues: CASSEVPGSYEQYF.

V gene TRBV6-5 combines with J gene TRBJ2-2; no definite D call. The CDR3 is 14 residues long. Trimming pared 4 bases from V and 1 base from J, leaving 7 bases between. Germline-derived CDR1 and CDR2 are MNHEY and SVGAGI. For the CDR3, the DNA is TGTGCCAGCAGTTCTACGAGGAACACCGGGGAGCTGTTTTTT. Translated, it gives CASSSTRNTGELFF.

The gene calls are TRBV6-5 and TRBJ2-7, with 8 bases fitting TRBD2. V was clipped by 4 bases and J by 2 bases; unmatched bases: 7. This CDR3 spans 15 amino acids. Looked up from germline, CDR1 is MNHEY and CDR2 is SVGAGI. The DNA for the CDR3 is TGTGCCAGCAGTTTACGAGCGGGGGCCCCCTACGAGCAGTACTTC. Protein sequence: CASSLRAGAPYEQYF.

This rearrangement joins TRBV5-1 to TRBJ2-3, with 9 bases lining up with TRBD1. Germline V lookup: CDR1 SGHRS, CDR2 YFSETQ. The CDR3 extends over 15 amino acids. After removal of 4 bases from V and 4 bases from J, the junction contained 7 bases not matched to a gene. The CDR3, as DNA: TGCGCCAGCAGCGGGACAGGGAAGGGCGCAGATACGCAGTATTTT. Its translation is CASSGTGKGADTQYF.

This clone was seen a single time. The chain employs TRBV7-9 and TRBJ2-5, with 8 bases matching TRBD2. The V gene's germline CDR1 is SEHNR and CDR2 FQNEAQ (reference sequence). V lost 1 base to trimming and J lost 4 bases; unmatched junction nucleotides: 14. The CDR3 has 18 residues. This CDR3 reads CASSLERGGLGRRETQYF. In nucleotides, the CDR3 is TGTGCCAGCAGCTTAGAGAGGGGGGGACTAGGTCGGCGAGAGACCCAGTACTTC.

The chain combines TRBV5-6 with TRBJ2-1; 8 bases are a match to TRBD1. With 2 bases clipped from V and 8 bases from J, the junction kept 3 bases outside the gene matches. CDR1 and CDR2 from the germline V gene are SGHDT and YYEEEE. This CDR3 contains 13 residues. CDR3 sequence reads: CASSFPGGYEQFF. CDR3 nucleotide sequence: TGTGCCAGCAGCTTCCCAGGGGGCTATGAGCAGTTCTTC. The complete variable domain, with remaining parts taken from reference TRBV5-6 and TRBJ2-1, reads DAGVTQSPTHLIKTRGQQVTLRCSPKSGHDTVSWYQQALGQGPQFIFQYYEEEERQRGNFPDRFSGHQFPNYSSELNVNALLLGDSALYLCASSFPGGYEQFFGPGTRLTVL.

The V gene is TRBV30, the J gene TRBJ1-4; D is perhaps TRBD1 (5 bases). Per germline, CDR1 GTSNPN and CDR2 SVGIG (reference sequence). This CDR3 comprises 12 residues. Trimming took off 0 bases at V and 16 bases at J, with 15 bases between the two ends. CDR3 protein: CAWSVSQAGQFF. In nucleotides, the CDR3 is TGTGCCTGGAGTGTATCTCAAGCAGGGCAGTTTTTT.

This chain joins TRBV9 and TRBJ1-5; D gene uncertain. This CDR3 contains 14 residues. Trimming removed 2 bases from V and 4 bases from J, with 10 bases in between. Germline V gene data show CDR1 as SGDLS and CDR2 as YYNGEE. CDR3 sequence reads: CASSVSASNQPQHF. The CDR3 coding sequence is TGTGCCAGCAGCGTTAGTGCGAGTAATCAGCCCCAGCATTTT.

This clone was observed a single time. The chain links TRBV7-9 to TRBJ2-2; no clear D. V lost 4 bases and J lost 7, with 10 bases in between. In germline, CDR1 is SEHNR, CDR2 FQNEAQ (reference sequence). CDR3 length equals 13 residues. The CDR3 here is CASSSPRGGELFF. The CDR3 bases are TGTGCCAGCAGCTCTCCCCGAGGCGGGGAGCTGTTTTTT.